The 5 T cell receptor beta chains below were found in one sample sequenced in a study of CDR3 diversity in severe acne. TCRdb reprocessed the PCR reads with MiXCR, giving one entry per CDR3 protein. Among 97,000 or so distinct CDR3 sequences listed, roughly 51% were seen once. Sequenced input: blood. The receptors were sampled from a male donor with acne.

This clonotype appeared once. The gene calls are TRBV10-3 and TRBJ1-2, with 9 bases lining up with TRBD1. The V gene end was trimmed by 2 bases and the J gene end by 1 base; junction bases not matched to a gene: 8. Germline CDR1 and CDR2: ENHRY and SYGVKD. The CDR3 contains 17 residues. CDR3 protein: CAISEPDRGLVNYGYTF. The CDR3 DNA sequence: TGTGCCATCAGTGAGCCGGACAGGGGCTTGGTTAACTATGGCTACACCTTC.

This chain joins TRBV9 and TRBJ2-1; a weak D match, TRBD2 (6 bases). This CDR3 region has 14 residues. Germline V CDR1 and CDR2: SGDLS, YYNGEE. V lost 0 bases to trimming and J lost 6 bases, with 10 bases between them. CDR3 in DNA: TGTGCCAGCAGCGTAGGGGGACTTTCCAATGAGCAGTTCTTC. Amino acids: CASSVGGLSNEQFF.

This clonotype was observed a handful of times. This chain links TRBV9 with TRBJ2-5, with D possibly matching TRBD2 (6 bases). Germline V CDR1 and CDR2: SGDLS, YYNGEE. Trimming left V 0 bases short and J 3 bases short, with 18 bases between. The CDR3 has 17 amino acids. As DNA, the CDR3 is TGTGCCAGCAGCGTAGCCGGGACTTCTAATGAAAAAGAGACCCAGTACTTC. The encoded protein is CASSVAGTSNEKETQYF.

This clonotype appeared many times. V usage is TRBV20-1 and J usage is TRBJ1-5, with D maybe TRBD1 (5 bases). V lost 2 bases and J 6 bases, leaving 17 bases between the germline ends. CDR3 size: 15 residues. Germline V gene lookup returns CDR1 DFQATT and CDR2 SNEGSKA (reference sequence). CDR3 sequence: CSARRMEVGGQPQHF. The CDR3 bases are TGCAGTGCTAGACGGATGGAGGTGGGGGGTCAGCCCCAGCATTTT.

Comment on this clonotype: A much larger clone differs from this one at a single base, so this may be a read error. Since no conserved phenylalanine or tryptophan closes the CDR3, a read error is the likely cause. The chain recombines TRBV7-9 with TRBJ1-2; D may be TRBD1 (6 bases). Germline V lookup: CDR1 SEHNR, CDR2 FQNEAQ (reference sequence). Trimming cost V 5 bases and J 4 bases, with 17 bases left between them. This CDR3 is 15 amino acids long. The CDR3 loop reads CASSQSGGSAYGYTL. CDR3 nucleotides: TGTGCCAGCAGCCAGTCCGGGGGCTCGGCCTATGGCTACACCCTC.